Detailed here is one T cell receptor beta chain. This sample is drawn from a study of blood T cell repertoires in COVID-19. Study-wide context: Sites across the United States, Italy and Spain contributed samples from acute and convalescent COVID-19.

Authors' analysis steps: Cell counts per sample came from amplifying reference gene primers. Sequenced by immunoSEQ multiplex PCR; TCRdb stores in-frame clones only, minus some. V, J and clone size reflect that table, while D and trimming were determined from the DNA. The table shows some 100,000 clones, with approximately 91% occurring only once. There are 15 residues in the CDR3. Trimming removed 3 bases at V and 1 base at J, with 11 bases between. Germline V CDR1 and CDR2: KGHDR, SFDVKD. The specimen was peripheral blood. This clonotype was sampled from a man aged 55 to 69 with acute or convalescent COVID-19. The chain has TRBV24-1 and TRBJ1-2; D unclear. The CDR3 spells CATSDPLRGNYGYTF. The CDR3, as DNA: TGTGCCACCAGTGATCCACTCCGGGGTAACTATGGCTACACCTTC.